The entry below gives a single T cell receptor beta chain sequence along with its context. The data were taken from a study of blood T cell repertoires in COVID-19. Study at large: The United States, Italy and Spain supplied acute and convalescent COVID-19 samples. PBMCs, B-cell-depleted T cells, or T cells provided the cDNA or gDNA that made up the material.

As handled by the study authors: Reference gene primer amplification gave nucleated cell count estimates. Sequencing was performed with immunoSEQ multiplex PCR; in TCRdb, only in-frame clones are kept and a portion is missing. V, J and clone size reflect that table, while D and trimming were determined from the DNA. The data hold about 57,000 clones, with less than 80% observed a single time. The CDR3 loop spans 15 amino acids. Germline CDR1 is SQVTM and CDR2 is ANQGSEA. The J segment lost 6 bases and the V segment lost 6 bases, leaving 11 bases of the junction unmatched. The J gene is TRBJ2-1, the V gene TRBV29-1; the match to TRBD1 covers 10 bases. The sequencing input was peripheral blood. The source is a human donor in a cohort sampled during active COVID-19. CDR3 amino acids: CSVKPPGQGINEQFF. CDR3 coding DNA: TGCAGCGTCAAACCACCGGGACAGGGGATCAATGAGCAGTTCTTC.